These 21 T cell receptor beta chains originate from one sample sequenced in a study of T-cell memory formation after mild COVID-19. TCRdb fed the 5' RACE reads into MiXCR, producing one record per CDR3 protein. The table shows hundreds of thousands of distinct CDR3 sequences, with roughly 18% occurring only once. The sample consisted of PBMCs or a T cell subset sorted from them (not recorded which). These TCRs come from an adult woman who had mild COVID-19 (a few samples of this study predate the infection). Cell type and time point are not known.

This clonotype was picked up a small number of times. J is TRBJ1-6 and V is TRBV3-1, with D uncertain. The CDR3 is 16 amino acids. Germline lookup yields CDR1 LGHDT and CDR2 YNNKEL (reference sequence). The V and J ends lost 0 bases and 5 bases respectively, with 11 bases between them. The CDR3 here is CASSQDVATHNSPLHF. The CDR3 region has the DNA TGTGCCAGCAGCCAAGATGTCGCGACGCATAATTCACCCCTCCACTTT.

This clonotype came up many times. In DNA form, the CDR3 reads TGCGCCAGCAGCACCGGACAGGGTGGCGAGCAGTACTTC. This translates into CASSTGQGGEQYF. V gene TRBV5-1 combines with J gene TRBJ2-7; 8 bases are a match to TRBD1. The germline V gene has CDR1 SGHRS and CDR2 YFSETQ. V shed 4 bases and J 6 bases; nucleotides not matched to a gene: 6. This CDR3 contains 13 residues. The variable domain in full, completed from reference TRBV5-1 and TRBJ2-7, reads KAGVTQTPRYLIKTRGQQVTLSCSPISGHRSVSWYQQTPGQGLQFLFEYFSETQRNKGNFPGRFSGRQFSNSRSEMNVSTLELGDSALYLCASSTGQGGEQYFGPGTRLTVT.

This clonotype was counted a few times. The V gene is TRBV3-1, the J gene TRBJ2-5; no reliable D call. V was pared by 2 bases and J by 4 bases, with 2 bases between. The CDR3 totals 11 residues. CDR1 is LGHDT, CDR2 YNNKEL, per germline (reference sequence). The CDR3: CASSQLETQYF. For the CDR3, the DNA is TGTGCCAGCAGCCAACTAGAGACCCAGTACTTC.

J is TRBJ1-5 and V is TRBV29-1, with D perhaps matching TRBD1 (5 bases). The V end lost 4 bases, the J end lost 4 bases, and 8 bases lay between the germline ends. The CDR3 has 12 residues. The germline V gene has CDR1 SQVTM and CDR2 ANQGSEA. CDR3 loop: CSVVEGNQPQHF. In DNA, the CDR3 is TGCAGCGTTGTGGAGGGGAATCAGCCCCAGCATTTT.

This clonotype was seen a handful of times. The CDR3 DNA is TGTGCCAGCAGAGACGGGACTAGCGGGGATTCCTACGAGCAGTACTTC. As protein: CASRDGTSGDSYEQYF. V is TRBV7-9 and J is TRBJ2-7; 13 bases line up with TRBD2. CDR1 is SEHNR and CDR2 is FQNEAQ in the germline V gene (reference sequence). This CDR3 is 16 amino acids long. The V and J ends lost 6 bases and 1 base, in that order; junction bases with no gene match: 6.

V usage is TRBV30 and J usage is TRBJ1-5; 10 bases agree with TRBD1. The CDR3 is 15 residues long. The V gene end was trimmed by 2 bases and the J gene end by 9 bases; junction bases not matched to a gene: 10. Germline CDR1 reads GTSNPN; CDR2 reads SVGIG (reference sequence). CDR3 region: CAWSPGTGELGPQHF. CDR3 in DNA: TGTGCCTGGAGTCCCGGGACAGGGGAACTGGGGCCCCAGCATTTT.

This clonotype has just a few counts. V and J are TRBV12-3 or TRBV12-4 and TRBJ2-1; D might be TRBD2 (5 bases). Between the trimmed V and J ends, which lost 6 bases and 2 bases, there was a span of 17 bases. The CDR3 extends over 16 amino acids. The CDR3 region has the DNA TGTGCCAGCAGCGCCCCAGCGGCGAATCCCTACAATGAGCAGTTCTTC. It yields the protein CASSAPAANPYNEQFF.

The V and J genes are TRBV15 and TRBJ1-2; D unresolved. CDR3 size: 12 residues. Germline V gene data show CDR1 as LNHNV and CDR2 as YYDKDF (reference sequence). V lost 0 bases and J 7 bases, leaving 6 bases between the germline ends. Here the CDR3 DNA reads TGTGCCACCAGCAGAGAATCAGGTGGCTACACCTTC. It translates to CATSRESGGYTF.

This clonotype was seen a handful of times. V is TRBV20-1 and J is TRBJ2-3; 11 positions match TRBD2. CDR1 is DFQATT, CDR2 SNEGSKA, per germline (reference sequence). With V trimmed by 3 bases and J by 2 bases, 7 bases remained unmatched. CDR3 size: 16 residues. The CDR3 here is CSARELLAGVTDTQYF. CDR3 DNA sequence: TGCAGTGCTAGGGAACTACTAGCGGGGGTCACAGATACGCAGTATTTT.

There are a few counts of this clonotype. V gene TRBV7-9 combines with J gene TRBJ2-3; possible D gene TRBD1, 6 bases. V was shortened by 5 bases and J by 1 base, with 13 bases between the two germline ends. The CDR3 spans 15 residues. The germline gives CDR1 SEHNR, CDR2 FQNEAQ (reference sequence). CDR3: CASSTQGFGTDTQYF. The CDR3 nucleotides read TGTGCCAGCAGCACTCAGGGGTTTGGCACAGATACGCAGTATTTT.

This clonotype was found a few times. This chain joins TRBV5-1 and TRBJ2-1; D is possibly TRBD2 (5 bases). Trimming took off 4 bases at V and 1 base at J, with 12 bases between the two ends. This CDR3 contains 15 residues. Germline V CDR1 and CDR2: SGHRS, YFSETQ. CDR3 bases: TGCGCCAGCAGCCCAACTAGTATTTCCTACAATGAGCAGTTCTTC. Protein product: CASSPTSISYNEQFF.

There are many counts of this clonotype. The chain joins TRBV5-1 to TRBJ2-7; 9 bases fit TRBD1. Trimming at V came to 0 bases and at J to 2 bases, leaving 6 bases not matched to a gene. The germline V gene has CDR1 SGHRS and CDR2 YFSETQ. CDR3 length: 16 residues. DNA for the CDR3: TGCGCCAGCAGCTTGGGGACAGGGGACGTAGCCTACGAGCAGTACTTC. Translated: CASSLGTGDVAYEQYF. Using reference TRBV5-1 and TRBJ2-7 for the parts outside the CDR3, the full variable domain is KAGVTQTPRYLIKTRGQQVTLSCSPISGHRSVSWYQQTPGQGLQFLFEYFSETQRNKGNFPGRFSGRQFSNSRSEMNVSTLELGDSALYLCASSLGTGDVAYEQYFGPGTRLTVT.

DNA for the CDR3: TGTGCCAGCAGCCTGTACCGGGACAGGAACTACAATGAGCAGTTCTTC. Translation gives CASSLYRDRNYNEQFF. The chain joins TRBV3-1 to TRBJ2-1, with 8 positions matching TRBD1. Germline V gives CDR1 LGHDT, CDR2 YNNKEL (reference sequence). This CDR3 contains 16 residues. V lost 4 bases to trimming and J lost 3 bases; unmatched junction nucleotides: 8.

The rearrangement joins TRBV5-1 to TRBJ2-1, with 11 bases identical to TRBD2. Germline values: CDR1 SGHRS, CDR2 YFSETQ. This CDR3 comprises 14 residues. The ends lost 4 bases at V and 8 bases at J; junction bases unmatched: 5. CDR3 nucleotide sequence: TGCGCCAGCAGCCTGGGACTAGCGGTGGATGAGCAGTTCTTC. As protein: CASSLGLAVDEQFF.

This clonotype appeared many times. This chain links TRBV6-2 or TRBV6-3 with TRBJ2-1; a possible D gene is TRBD2 (6 bases). V lost 0 bases and J lost 5, with 11 bases in between. CDR3 length equals 15 residues. Germline V lookup: CDR1 MNHEY, CDR2 SVGEGT. CDR3 residues: CASSYSREAHNEQFF. DNA of the CDR3: TGTGCCAGCAGTTACTCTAGGGAGGCCCACAATGAGCAGTTCTTC.

This clonotype was counted between two and nine times. The chain is built from TRBV12-3 or TRBV12-4 and TRBJ2-7, with D perhaps matching TRBD1 (5 bases). The germline V and J ends were trimmed by 6 bases and 3 bases, with 15 bases remaining between them. The CDR3 totals 14 residues. The CDR3 here is CASSDSYSIYEQYF. CDR3 nucleotides: TGTGCCAGCAGCGACAGCTACTCTATCTACGAGCAGTACTTC.

V gene TRBV2 combines with J gene TRBJ2-1; no reliable D call. Trimming cost V 3 bases and J 4 bases, with 19 bases left between them. Per germline, CDR1 SNHLY and CDR2 FYNNEI. The CDR3 covers 17 residues. The CDR3 here is CASSDPPPVLPYNEQFF. As DNA, the CDR3 is TGTGCCAGCAGTGATCCCCCGCCGGTTCTCCCTTACAATGAGCAGTTCTTC.

In its sample, this clonotype was seen a few times. The V gene is TRBV30, the J gene TRBJ2-7; a possible D gene is TRBD1 (6 bases). V lost 0 bases and J lost 5, with 14 bases in between. This CDR3 is built from 14 residues. The V gene's germline CDR1 is GTSNPN and CDR2 SVGIG (reference sequence). In DNA form, the CDR3 reads TGTGCCTGGAGTGTAGCCCCAGGGGCAAACGAGCAGTACTTC. Translating it yields CAWSVAPGANEQYF.

V is TRBV7-2 and J is TRBJ1-5; D not resolved. In germline, CDR1 is SGHTA, CDR2 FQGNSA. This CDR3 has 13 residues. Trimming cost V 5 bases and J 7 bases, with 12 bases left between them. CDR3 coding DNA: TGTGCCAGCAGCAAAGACAAGGGCCAGCCCCAGCATTTT. Residues: CASSKDKGQPQHF.

The chain combines TRBV9 with TRBJ2-5; 10 bases map to TRBD2. This CDR3 is 15 amino acids long. Germline CDR1 reads SGDLS; CDR2 reads YYNGEE. V dropped 0 bases and J dropped 5; count of bases not matched to a gene: 4. CDR3 DNA sequence: TGTGCCAGCAGCGTAGGCAGCGGGAGGGGGGAGACCCAGTACTTC. Amino acid sequence: CASSVGSGRGETQYF.

In nucleotides, the CDR3 is TGTGCCAGCAGTTTACGGGGGTTAATGACAGATACGCAGTATTTT. Encoded protein: CASSLRGLMTDTQYF. The chain has TRBV12-3 or TRBV12-4 and TRBJ2-3, with a possible D match to TRBD2 (6 bases). V lost 2 bases and J lost 3, with 12 bases in between. The CDR3 covers 15 residues.